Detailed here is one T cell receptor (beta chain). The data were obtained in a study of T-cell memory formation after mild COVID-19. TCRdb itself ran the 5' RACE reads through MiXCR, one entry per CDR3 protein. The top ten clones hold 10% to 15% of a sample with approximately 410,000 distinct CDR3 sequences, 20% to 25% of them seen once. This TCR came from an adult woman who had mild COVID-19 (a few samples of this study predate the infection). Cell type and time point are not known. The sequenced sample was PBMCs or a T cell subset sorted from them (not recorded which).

The CDR3 sequence is CASSQGRYNEQFF. The DNA for the CDR3 is TGTGCCAGCAGCCAAGGTCGCTACAATGAGCAGTTCTTC. This rearrangement joins TRBV3-1 to TRBJ2-1, with D unclear. CDR1 and CDR2 (germline): LGHDT, YNNKEL (reference sequence). This CDR3 is 13 amino acids long. Trimming stripped 1 base from V and 3 bases from J, with 4 bases between.